This TCR beta chain was profiled in a study of identical twins. MiXCR, applied by TCRdb to the 5' RACE reads, yields one record per CDR3 protein. The sample has more than 600,000 distinct CDR3 sequences, about 20% seen once. Healthy Caucasians were all of the donors. The J segment lost 5 bases and the V segment lost 6 bases, leaving 8 bases of the junction unmatched. The CDR3 contains 15 residues. These data were also reused for a study on T cells expressing NK-cell markers.

This chain links TRBV12-3 or TRBV12-4 with TRBJ2-3; 10 bases align to TRBD2. Sample: PBMCs. The receptor was derived from a woman aged 18-30 years in good health. The CDR3 here is CASRSLAGVLDTQYF. The CDR3 DNA sequence: TGTGCCAGCAGGTCCCTAGCGGGGGTTTTAGATACGCAGTATTTT.